This TCR beta chain was recorded in a study of blood T cell repertoires in COVID-19. Study-level information: T cells, B-cell-depleted T cells, or PBMCs supplied cDNA or gDNA.

Clones were read by immunoSEQ multiplex PCR, and TCRdb kept only the in-frame ones, dropping some. This table holds roughly 350,000 clones, 92% found once. Adults between roughly 18 and 90 years of age took part from more than 20 US areas. Material for sequencing was PBMCs or T cells enriched from blood (not recorded which). This sequence originates from a woman in her 30s who had recovered from COVID-19.

In DNA, the CDR3 is TGTGCCAGCAGTTACGGGACTAGCGCCGGTGAGCAGTTCTTC. It specifies CASSYGTSAGEQFF. The chain joins TRBV6-5 to TRBJ2-1; the match to TRBD2 covers 10 bases. This CDR3 has 14 amino acids. Trimming cost V 2 bases and J 9 bases; bases outside gene matches: 4. Germline V lookup: CDR1 MNHEY, CDR2 SVGAGI.